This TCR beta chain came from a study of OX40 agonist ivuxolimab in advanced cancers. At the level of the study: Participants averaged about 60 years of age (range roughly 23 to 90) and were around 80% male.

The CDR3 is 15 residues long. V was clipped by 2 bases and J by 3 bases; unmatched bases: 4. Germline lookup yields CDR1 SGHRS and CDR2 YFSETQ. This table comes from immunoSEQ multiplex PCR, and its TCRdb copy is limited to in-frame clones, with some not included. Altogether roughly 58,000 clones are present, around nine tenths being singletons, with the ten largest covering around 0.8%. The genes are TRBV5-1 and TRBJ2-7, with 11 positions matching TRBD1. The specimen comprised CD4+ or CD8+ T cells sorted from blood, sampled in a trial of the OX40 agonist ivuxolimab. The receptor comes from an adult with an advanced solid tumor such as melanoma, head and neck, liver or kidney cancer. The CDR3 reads CASSLAGTGGYEQYF. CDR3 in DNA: TGCGCCAGCAGCTTAGCCGGGACAGGGGGCTACGAGCAGTACTTC.